A selection of T cell receptor beta chains follows, all from one sample in a study of shared clonotypes between healthy human individuals. Some clones are missing from TCRdb's copy, which holds only in-frame ones; the method was immunoSEQ multiplex PCR. The top ten hold approximately 49% of the sample, which has about 95,000 clones, about 68% seen once. The sequencing sample was made of memory CD8+ T cells sorted from blood. These TCRs come from a man between 25 and 39 years old in good health. Each CDR3 is given with its conserved first and last residue. Fields, in order: CDR3 protein, CDR3 DNA, clone size, D gene, V gene, J gene. D genes are given only for firm matches. Rows may omit the clone size; those that give it use once, few, many or a size class.

CDR3 protein: CASSYGPLREQYF; CDR3 DNA: TGTGCCAGCAGCTACGGACCTTTGCGGGAGCAGTACTTC; clone size: -; D gene: -; V gene: TRBV9; J gene: TRBJ2-7
CDR3 protein: CASSLSFGEYRYEQYF; CDR3 DNA: TGTGCCAGCAGTTTATCGTTTGGGGAGTATCGCTACGAGCAGTACTTC; clone size: -; D gene: -; V gene: TRBV27; J gene: TRBJ2-7
CDR3 protein: CASSPSDRSYEQYF; CDR3 DNA: TGTGCCAGCAGCCCGTCCGACAGATCCTACGAGCAGTACTTC; clone size: -; D gene: -; V gene: TRBV5-4; J gene: TRBJ2-7
CDR3 protein: CASSFIILAGMNTGELFF; CDR3 DNA: TGTGCCAGCAGTTTTATAATCCTAGCGGGGATGAACACCGGGGAGCTGTTTTTT; clone size: many; D gene: TRBD2; V gene: TRBV28; J gene: TRBJ2-2
CDR3 protein: CASSQESLAGSTDTQYF; CDR3 DNA: TGCGCCAGCAGCCAAGAGTCACTAGCGGGGTCGACAGATACGCAGTATTTT; clone size: -; D gene: TRBD2; V gene: TRBV4-1; J gene: TRBJ2-3
CDR3 protein: CASSATLNTEAFF; CDR3 DNA: TGCGCCAGCAGTGCTACCTTGAACACTGAAGCTTTCTTT; clone size: few; D gene: -; V gene: TRBV10-1; J gene: TRBJ1-1
CDR3 protein: CAISSTTSGKSTYEQYF; CDR3 DNA: TGTGCCATCAGTTCTACGACTAGCGGGAAGTCTACCTACGAGCAGTACTTC; clone size: -; D gene: TRBD2; V gene: TRBV10-3; J gene: TRBJ2-7
CDR3 protein: CASSRPGQGIWNIQYF; CDR3 DNA: TGTGCCAGCAGCCGGCCGGGACAGGGGATTTGGAACATTCAGTACTTC; clone size: once; D gene: TRBD1; V gene: TRBV7-9; J gene: TRBJ2-4
CDR3 protein: CASSFGMGAYNEQFF; CDR3 DNA: TGTGCCAGCAGTTTCGGCATGGGGGCCTACAATGAGCAGTTCTTC; clone size: -; D gene: -; V gene: TRBV2; J gene: TRBJ2-1
CDR3 protein: CASSLAGSGSSYEQYF; CDR3 DNA: TGTGCCAGCAGCTTAGCGGGTAGCGGGAGTTCCTACGAGCAGTACTTC; clone size: -; D gene: TRBD2; V gene: TRBV7-9; J gene: TRBJ2-7
CDR3 protein: CATLAGGNEQYF; CDR3 DNA: TGTGCCACCCTAGCGGGAGGGAACGAGCAGTACTTC; clone size: -; D gene: TRBD2; V gene: TRBV27; J gene: TRBJ2-7
CDR3 protein: CASSEFGTAQETQYF; CDR3 DNA: TGTGCCAGCAGTGAATTCGGGACAGCACAAGAGACCCAGTACTTC; clone size: -; D gene: TRBD1; V gene: TRBV25-1; J gene: TRBJ2-5
CDR3 protein: CASSEQVSGEREQYF; CDR3 DNA: TGTGCCAGCAGTGAACAAGTCTCCGGGGAGCGCGAGCAGTACTTC; clone size: many; D gene: -; V gene: TRBV6-1; J gene: TRBJ2-7
CDR3 protein: CASSEEQGIEETQYF; CDR3 DNA: TGTGCCAGCTCCGAAGAACAGGGGATAGAAGAGACCCAGTACTTC; clone size: -; D gene: TRBD1; V gene: TRBV18; J gene: TRBJ2-5
CDR3 protein: CASSFRGWDYGYTF; CDR3 DNA: TGTGCCAGCAGCTTCAGGGGATGGGACTATGGCTACACCTTC; clone size: -; D gene: -; V gene: TRBV5-6; J gene: TRBJ1-2
CDR3 protein: CASSLGTSGSTDTQYF; CDR3 DNA: TGTGCTAGCAGCCTGGGGACTAGCGGGAGCACAGATACGCAGTATTTT; clone size: -; D gene: TRBD2; V gene: TRBV7-7; J gene: TRBJ2-3
CDR3 protein: CASSYPPRLAGSKNIQYF; CDR3 DNA: TGTGCCAGCAGCTATCCCCCACGACTAGCGGGTTCGAAAAACATTCAGTACTTC; clone size: -; D gene: TRBD2; V gene: TRBV7-9; J gene: TRBJ2-4
CDR3 protein: CASSSSGSTVNEQFF; CDR3 DNA: TGTGCCAGCTCAAGTAGCGGGAGTACGGTTAATGAGCAGTTCTTC; clone size: -; D gene: TRBD2; V gene: TRBV18; J gene: TRBJ2-1
CDR3 protein: CASSLGRGTGDEKLFF; CDR3 DNA: TGTGCCAGCAGCTTAGGGCGGGGGACAGGGGATGAAAAACTGTTTTTT; clone size: -; D gene: TRBD1; V gene: TRBV13; J gene: TRBJ1-4
CDR3 protein: CASSPLTDRGAEAFF; CDR3 DNA: TGTGCCAGCTCACCACTGACGGACAGGGGCGCTGAAGCTTTCTTT; clone size: -; D gene: TRBD1; V gene: TRBV18; J gene: TRBJ1-1
CDR3 protein: CASSLDDPGWKLFF; CDR3 DNA: TGTGCCAGCAGCTTAGATGACCCGGGATGGAAACTGTTTTTT; clone size: few; D gene: -; V gene: TRBV7-9; J gene: TRBJ1-4
CDR3 protein: CASSDSTTTGELFF; CDR3 DNA: TGTGCCAGCAGTGACAGCACTACTACCGGGGAGCTGTTTTTT; clone size: -; D gene: -; V gene: TRBV6-1; J gene: TRBJ2-2
CDR3 protein: CASRASGRAVTDTQYF; CDR3 DNA: TGTGCCAGCAGGGCGAGCGGGAGGGCCGTCACAGATACGCAGTATTTT; clone size: once; D gene: TRBD2; V gene: TRBV7-9; J gene: TRBJ2-3
CDR3 protein: CASRPTGGGNTIYF; CDR3 DNA: TGTGCCAGCAGGCCCACAGGGGGCGGAAACACCATATATTTT; clone size: -; D gene: TRBD1; V gene: TRBV5-5; J gene: TRBJ1-3
CDR3 protein: CASSFFSGSYEQYF; CDR3 DNA: TGTGCCAGCAGCTTTTTTAGCGGCAGCTACGAGCAGTACTTC; clone size: -; D gene: -; V gene: TRBV7-2; J gene: TRBJ2-7
CDR3 protein: CASSAYIGKTGNTIYF; CDR3 DNA: TGTGCCAGCAGCGCCTACATAGGGAAAACTGGAAACACCATATATTTT; clone size: -; D gene: -; V gene: TRBV7-6; J gene: TRBJ1-3
CDR3 protein: CASSLTGTGTYEQYF; CDR3 DNA: TGTGCCAGCAGCCTAACAGGGACAGGGACCTACGAGCAGTACTTC; clone size: -; D gene: TRBD1; V gene: TRBV4-2; J gene: TRBJ2-7
CDR3 protein: CASSLGTDPYEQYF; CDR3 DNA: TGTGCCAGCAGTTTGGGGACAGACCCCTACGAGCAGTACTTC; clone size: -; D gene: TRBD1; V gene: TRBV27; J gene: TRBJ2-7
CDR3 protein: CASSPGPRLYEQYF; CDR3 DNA: TGTGCCAGCAGCCCAGGGCCTAGGTTGTACGAGCAGTACTTC; clone size: -; D gene: -; V gene: TRBV7-9; J gene: TRBJ2-7
CDR3 protein: CASRPGSGNTIYF; CDR3 DNA: TGTGCCAGCAGGCCCGGCTCTGGAAACACCATATATTTT; clone size: -; D gene: -; V gene: TRBV6-5; J gene: TRBJ1-3